The clone carrying this TCR beta chain was detected many times. Its target is unknown. These data are taken from a study of Graves' ophthalmopathy and Graves' hyperthyroidism. The study's findings and limits: Most expanded clonotypes in thyroid above 0.001 frequency also showed up in blood.

CDR1 and CDR2 from the germline V gene are SEHNR and FQNEAQ (reference sequence). The CDR3 spans 18 residues. Deletions cut 1 base from V and 2 bases from J, with 21 bases between. As the template, RNA transcripts were used to amplify TCR beta CDR3 regions. A first-round RT-PCR used HTBI primers, followed by a second-round multiplex PCR. MiXCR, run by TCRdb on the multiplex PCR reads, gives a single entry per CDR3 protein. The sample shows about 210,000 distinct CDR3 sequences, over 25% of them seen only once. The gene calls are TRBV7-9 and TRBJ2-7; D not certain. The specimen was peripheral blood. This TCR was sampled from a man over 45 with Graves' ophthalmopathy. CDR3 amino acids: CASSLGPGVRTETYEQYF. For the CDR3, the DNA is TGTGCCAGCAGCTTAGGGCCAGGCGTGCGAACCGAAACCTACGAGCAGTACTTC.